This T cell receptor (beta chain) was recorded in a study of CD8+CD57+ T cells in acquired aplastic anemia (dated by TCRdb to 2016 to 2019). In terms of the full investigation: On average, sorted CD4+ and CD8+ cells yielded 3.2 ug of extracted DNA, with a range of about 0.19 to 30 ug. Healthy donor samples averaged about 10 million reads for CD4+ and roughly 11 million for CD8+ cells.

The junction shows trimming of 3 bases on V and 3 bases on J, plus 8 bases between the germline ends. Spanning cysteine to phenylalanine, the CDR3 consists of 12 amino acids. The kept DNA is CDR3 alone, 36 bases in frame from the first base. The germline V gene supplies CDR1 SQVTM and CDR2 ANQGSEA. This clonotype was counted at least ten times. The specificity of this receptor is unknown. No much larger clone is present one base from it, and per-base qualities are unavailable. What the authors observed across the whole study: Although 25 to 30 CD8+ CDR3 sequences were shared by patients and controls, these sequences appeared highly expressed in patients and within the immunodominant clones of patients. CD8+ Simpson's diversity did not differ significantly between patients and healthy controls (P=0.060).

Genomic DNA served as template for TCR beta VDJ combination and CDR3 sequence profiling. An Illumina HiSeq 2000 was used for TCR repertoire sequencing. On the study's bioinformatics: Repertoires were assessed using TRBV/TRBJ rearrangement plots, CDR3 size and DJ length profiles, and Simpson's diversity index. The most abundant DNA sequence in the deep sequencing data was defined as the immunodominant clone. CDR3 amino acid sequences were screened for sharing across subjects and were compared with published repertoires and the VDJdb database. TCRdb passed the public sequencing reads through fastp at Q25 and MiXCR, retaining productive beta sequences. Each entry merges the rows of one CDR3 protein and shows their most common DNA and genes. In this record, the V and J calls reflect TCRdb's handling and not the investigators' own analysis. Here the sample has tens of thousands of distinct CDR3 sequences; under 50% occur a single time. The ten most abundant clones make up roughly 70% of the sample.

In the study, sorted CD4+ and CD8+ blood T cells from patients with severe aplastic anemia and from healthy subjects underwent deep sequencing of TCR repertoires. Ficoll-Paque density gradient centrifugation was used to isolate peripheral blood mononuclear cells. Before DNA extraction, CD4+ and CD8+ T cells were sorted by FACS or by magnetic beads. This TCR derives from a human donor in good health, serving as a control. Sequenced input: sorted CD4+, CD8+, or CD8+CD57+ T cells (not recorded which) from PBMCs. The chain was built from TRBV29-1 and TRBJ2-5; a tentative D call is TRBD2 (5 bases match). The CDR3 amino acid sequence is: CSVEDGKETQYF. DNA sequence: TGCAGCGTTGAGGACGGGAAAGAGACCCAGTACTTC.